These 28 T cell receptor beta chains originate from one sample sequenced in a study of response to subunit inactivated influenza vaccine. MiXCR, applied by TCRdb to the RT-PCR reads, yields one record per CDR3 protein. The sample has under 750,000 distinct CDR3 sequences; 12% are singletons. The sample consisted of PBMCs from blood, taken on the day of vaccination. Every receptor here comes from a middle-aged man who received an inactivated influenza vaccine.

This clonotype was counted between two and nine times. The chain uses TRBV5-1 and TRBJ1-1; TRBD1 is a possible D gene (5 bases). This CDR3 has 15 amino acids. From germline, CDR1 is SGHRS and CDR2 YFSETQ. Trimming left V 2 bases short and J 2 bases short, with 13 bases between. The CDR3 spells CASSFGTDYNTEAFF. The CDR3 nucleotides are TGCGCCAGCAGCTTTGGGACCGACTATAACACTGAAGCTTTCTTT.

This clonotype was seen ten or more times. The rearrangement joins TRBV29-1 to TRBJ2-2; D may match TRBD1 or TRBD2 (7 bases each). The CDR3 loop spans 14 amino acids. The V and J ends lost 4 bases and 3 bases respectively, with 12 bases between them. Per the germline V gene, CDR1 is SQVTM and CDR2 is ANQGSEA. The CDR3 DNA sequence: TGCAGCGTTGGCGGGGGACAGTACACCGGGGAGCTGTTTTTT. This sequence encodes CSVGGGQYTGELFF.

The chain combines TRBV6-1 with TRBJ2-3; D perhaps matches TRBD2 (6 bases). Germline V gives CDR1 MNHNS, CDR2 SASEGT. This CDR3 is built from 14 residues. V was pared by 11 bases and J by 5 bases, with 20 bases between. The chain's CDR3 is CARNALAEIDTQYF. As DNA, the CDR3 is TGTGCCCGCAACGCACTAGCAGAGATAGATACGCAGTATTTT.

The CDR3 DNA is TGTGCCAGCAGCTTAATGCGAAGGGACAATGAGCAGTTCTTC. Translation gives CASSLMRRDNEQFF. The chain carries TRBV7-9 and TRBJ2-1, with D unclear. Germline V lookup: CDR1 SEHNR, CDR2 FQNEAQ (reference sequence). The V end lost 2 bases, the J end lost 5 bases, and 10 bases lay between the germline ends. This CDR3 has 14 amino acids.

On this clonotype itself: At one boundary the junction diverges from the germline segment, which might be a read error. The J gene is TRBJ2-5, the V gene TRBV7-6; D may be TRBD1 or TRBD2 (5 bases each). The CDR3 totals 14 residues. The V gene's germline CDR1 is SGHVS and CDR2 FNYEAQ. CDR3 sequence reads: CVSSSGRLQETQYF. Here the CDR3 DNA reads TGTGTCAGCAGCTCGGGACGGCTACAAGAGACCCAGTACTTC. Filled out from reference TRBV7-6 and TRBJ2-5, the complete variable domain reads GAGVSQSPRYKVTKRGQDVALRCDPISGHVSLYWYRQALGQGPEFLTYFNYEAQQDKSGLPNDRFSAERPEGSISTLTIQRTEQRDSAMYRCVSSSGRLQETQYFGPGTRLLVL.

This clonotype was counted a few times. J is TRBJ2-2 and V is TRBV30; D remains unclear. CDR3 length: 14 amino acids. Trimming took off 0 bases at V and 7 bases at J, with 12 bases between the two ends. Germline CDR1 and CDR2: GTSNPN and SVGIG (reference sequence). The CDR3 spells CAWSVDPVVGELFF. The CDR3 DNA reads TGTGCCTGGAGTGTTGACCCCGTGGTCGGGGAGCTGTTTTTT. The variable domain in full, completed from reference TRBV30 and TRBJ2-2, reads SQTIHQWPATLVQPVGSPLSLECTVEGTSNPNLYWYRQAAGRGLQLLFYSVGIGQISSEVPQNLSASRPQDRQFILSSKKLLLSDSGFYLCAWSVDPVVGELFFGEGSRLTVL.

This clonotype has a handful of counts. The V call is TRBV11-2, the J call TRBJ2-1; TRBD2 matches at 9 bases. Germline CDR1 is SGHAT and CDR2 is FQNNGV. The CDR3 has 17 residues. Unmatched junction bases numbered 9, after V lost 4 bases and J lost 2 bases. This CDR3 is CASSSRGGRETYNEQFF. In DNA, the CDR3 is TGTGCCAGCAGCTCCCGGGGCGGGAGGGAGACCTACAATGAGCAGTTCTTC.

This clonotype has just a few counts. The chain joins TRBV5-5 to TRBJ2-1; D unclear. V lost 0 bases, J lost 9 bases, and 13 bases lay in between. There are 14 residues in the CDR3. Germline CDR1 is SGHKS and CDR2 is YYEKEE (reference sequence). DNA of the CDR3: TGTGCCAGCAGCTTGGAACCGGCTTGGGGTGAGCAGTTCTTC. Translated, it gives CASSLEPAWGEQFF.

The rearrangement joins TRBV12-3 or TRBV12-4 to TRBJ2-7; maybe TRBD2 (6 bases). The CDR3 covers 14 residues. V was shortened by 6 bases and J by 3 bases, with 15 bases between the two germline ends. This CDR3 reads CASSQRLVDYEQYF. In DNA, the CDR3 is TGTGCCAGCAGCCAGAGACTAGTAGACTACGAGCAGTACTTC.

This clonotype was counted only a few times. The chain uses TRBV12-3 or TRBV12-4 and TRBJ2-1; TRBD2 might be the D (6 bases). The CDR3 is 16 amino acids. The V end lost 2 bases, the J end lost 7 bases, and 18 bases lay between the germline ends. CDR3 in amino acids: CASSLFAGTLNNEQFF. The DNA of the CDR3 is TGTGCCAGCAGTTTATTTGCGGGGACTCTAAATAATGAGCAGTTCTTC.

This clonotype was seen more than once but under ten times. V is TRBV7-9 and J is TRBJ1-4, with D possibly being TRBD1 (6 bases). The CDR3 consists of 14 residues. Germline V gene data show CDR1 as SEHNR and CDR2 as FQNEAQ (reference sequence). Trimming removed 4 bases from V and 7 bases from J, with 13 bases in between. In DNA form, the CDR3 reads TGTGCCAGCAGCTATTCAGGGGTTAGTGAAAAACTGTTTTTT. It is translated as CASSYSGVSEKLFF.

J is TRBJ2-1 and V is TRBV20-1, with TRBD2 matching 10 bases. V lost 5 bases, J lost 3 bases, and 13 bases stayed unmatched. CDR3 size: 17 residues. Germline assignment: CDR1 DFQATT and CDR2 SNEGSKA (reference sequence). CDR3: CSAPQLAGAQRYNEQFF. In nucleotides, the CDR3 is TGCAGTGCTCCCCAGCTAGCGGGAGCCCAGCGCTACAATGAGCAGTTCTTC.

This clonotype was observed a few times. The chain links TRBV25-1 to TRBJ1-4; possibly TRBD1 for D (6 bases). Between the trimmed V and J ends, which lost 3 bases and 7 bases, there was a span of 12 bases. From germline, CDR1 is MGHDK and CDR2 SYGVNS. This CDR3 comprises 14 residues. In DNA form, the CDR3 reads TGTGCCAGCAGTGACGACAGGTGGGCTGAAAAACTGTTTTTT. It codes for CASSDDRWAEKLFF.

V usage is TRBV5-1 and J usage is TRBJ2-1, with TRBD2 matching over 9 bases. Germline V gene sequence: CDR1 SGHRS, CDR2 YFSETQ. After removal of 5 bases from V and 8 bases from J, the junction contained 17 bases not matched to a gene. The CDR3 consists of 17 residues. DNA for the CDR3: TGCGCCAGCAGAACTGAGGGTTGGCGGGGGGGAGGGGATGAGCAGTTCTTC. Residues: CASRTEGWRGGGDEQFF.

This clonotype has only a few counts. This chain links TRBV6-2 or TRBV6-3 with TRBJ2-1; no reliable D call. V shed 7 bases and J shed 2 bases, with 9 bases lying between them. This CDR3 comprises 13 residues. Germline CDR1 and CDR2: MNHEY and SVGEGT. Here the CDR3 DNA reads TGTGCCAGCACAGCCTCTCCCTACAATGAGCAGTTCTTC. It translates to CASTASPYNEQFF.

This clonotype has just a few counts. The chain carries TRBV10-3 and TRBJ2-1; D tentatively fits TRBD1 or TRBD2 (5 bases each). V lost 0 bases and J lost 8, with 17 bases in between. The CDR3 extends over 16 amino acids. Germline V gene data show CDR1 as ENHRY and CDR2 as SYGVKD. The CDR3 coding sequence is TGTGCCATCAGTGAGTCTGGGGGAAAGGGGTATTATGAGCAGTTCTTC. Translated: CAISESGGKGYYEQFF.

The chain combines TRBV9 with TRBJ2-7; weak D call: TRBD1 (6 bases). V gave up 2 bases and J gave up 2 bases, with 11 bases separating them. Germline CDR1 SGDLS, CDR2 YYNGEE. The CDR3 is made up of 14 amino acids. In DNA form, the CDR3 reads TGTGCCAGCAGCGTGTACTCAGGGGCCTACGAGCAGTACTTC. Protein sequence: CASSVYSGAYEQYF. The full variable domain, completed using reference TRBV9 and TRBJ2-7, is DSGVTQTPKHLITATGQRVTLRCSPRSGDLSVYWYQQSLDQGLQFLIQYYNGEERAKGNILERFSAQQFPDLHSELNLSSLELGDSALYFCASSVYSGAYEQYFGPGTRLTVT.

This sequence joins TRBV6-2 or TRBV6-3 and TRBJ2-2; D call uncertain. The CDR3 runs to 16 residues. Trimming left V 4 bases short and J 5 bases short, with 17 bases between. The germline V gene encodes CDR1 MNHEY and CDR2 SVGEGT. CDR3 loop: CASSFRPNLGTGELFF. CDR3 DNA sequence: TGTGCCAGCAGTTTCAGACCTAATTTAGGAACCGGGGAGCTGTTTTTT.

This rearrangement joins TRBV12-3 or TRBV12-4 to TRBJ2-7, with TRBD2 identical over 11 bases. V trimming: 5 bases; J trimming: 7 bases; junction bases outside the gene matches: 10. The CDR3 contains 15 residues. The CDR3 bases are TGTGCCAGCAGTAATAGCGGGGGGGCCGTGAGGGAGCAGTACTTC. It specifies CASSNSGGAVREQYF.

V and J are TRBV12-3 or TRBV12-4 and TRBJ1-2; D gene unclear. The CDR3 has 13 amino acids. Trimming cost V 1 base and J 8 bases, with 11 bases left between them. CDR3 coding DNA: TGTGCCAGCAGTTTAGTATGGGAAGTCGGCTACACCTTC. It codes for CASSLVWEVGYTF.

This clonotype was recorded a few times. The chain uses TRBV9 and TRBJ2-5, with D tentatively TRBD1 or TRBD2 (6 bases each). Germline V CDR1 and CDR2: SGDLS, YYNGEE. V was clipped by 0 bases and J by 7 bases, with 16 bases between them. The CDR3 is made up of 15 amino acids. This CDR3 is CASSVVGGGPGTQYF. In DNA form, the CDR3 reads TGTGCCAGCAGCGTAGTTGGTGGGGGGCCGGGGACCCAGTACTTC.

This clonotype was picked up a small number of times. This sequence joins TRBV11-1 and TRBJ2-7, with TRBD1 identical over 7 bases. After removal of 4 bases from V and 6 bases from J, the junction contained 6 bases not matched to a gene. CDR1 and CDR2 from the germline V gene are SGHAT and FQDESV (reference sequence). This CDR3 contains 13 residues. The CDR3 DNA reads TGTGCCAGCAGCTCCGGGACAGTTGGCGAGCAGTACTTC. Residues: CASSSGTVGEQYF.

The DNA of the CDR3 is TGCAGCGTCATCCCCGTGGAGGGGGGCACCTACGAGCAGTACTTC. Its protein is CSVIPVEGGTYEQYF. V usage is TRBV29-1 and J usage is TRBJ2-7; the D gene could be TRBD1 or TRBD2 (6 bases each). Trimming cost V 6 bases and J 2 bases, with 20 bases left between them. CDR3 size: 15 residues. CDR1 SQVTM and CDR2 ANQGSEA come from the germline V gene.

The CDR3 region is CATSDKGPILGDTQYF. The CDR3 DNA reads TGTGCCACCAGTGATAAAGGACCCATCCTTGGGGATACGCAGTATTTT. The rearrangement joins TRBV24-1 to TRBJ2-3; D gene uncertain. V lost 3 bases and J 6 bases, leaving 18 bases between the germline ends. Germline V gene lookup returns CDR1 KGHDR and CDR2 SFDVKD. The CDR3 covers 16 residues.

This clonotype showed up many times. The chain employs TRBV12-3 or TRBV12-4 and TRBJ2-3; no clear D gene. Trimming removed 3 bases at V and 7 bases at J, with 11 bases between. CDR3 size: 13 residues. In nucleotides, the CDR3 is TGTGCCAGCAGTTTTAATACTGGGTATACGCAGTATTTT. This codes for CASSFNTGYTQYF.

The chain uses TRBV5-1 and TRBJ2-7, with D possibly being TRBD1 or TRBD2 (5 bases each). CDR1 is SGHRS, CDR2 YFSETQ, per germline. V was shortened by 0 bases and J by 3 bases, with 10 bases between the two germline ends. This CDR3 comprises 14 residues. The DNA for the CDR3 is TGCGCCAGCAGCTTGGGGGACGGCTACTACGAGCAGTACTTC. Its protein product is CASSLGDGYYEQYF.

The chain joins TRBV12-3 or TRBV12-4 to TRBJ1-4, with 7 nucleotides matching TRBD1. The CDR3 extends over 16 amino acids. Trimming took 5 bases from V and 7 from J; bases not matched to a gene: 13. The chain's CDR3 is CASSPPRQGLSEKLFF. In nucleotides, the CDR3 is TGTGCCAGCAGTCCTCCCCGACAGGGTCTGAGTGAAAAACTGTTTTTT.

The gene calls are TRBV27 and TRBJ2-2; perhaps TRBD2 as D (6 bases). Germline loops: CDR1 MNHEY, CDR2 SMNVEV (reference sequence). This CDR3 region has 16 residues. Trimming pared 2 bases from V and 6 bases from J, leaving 16 bases between. This CDR3 is CASSLIRAGTPGELFF. The CDR3 DNA reads TGTGCCAGCAGTTTAATCAGGGCGGGAACACCCGGGGAGCTGTTTTTT.